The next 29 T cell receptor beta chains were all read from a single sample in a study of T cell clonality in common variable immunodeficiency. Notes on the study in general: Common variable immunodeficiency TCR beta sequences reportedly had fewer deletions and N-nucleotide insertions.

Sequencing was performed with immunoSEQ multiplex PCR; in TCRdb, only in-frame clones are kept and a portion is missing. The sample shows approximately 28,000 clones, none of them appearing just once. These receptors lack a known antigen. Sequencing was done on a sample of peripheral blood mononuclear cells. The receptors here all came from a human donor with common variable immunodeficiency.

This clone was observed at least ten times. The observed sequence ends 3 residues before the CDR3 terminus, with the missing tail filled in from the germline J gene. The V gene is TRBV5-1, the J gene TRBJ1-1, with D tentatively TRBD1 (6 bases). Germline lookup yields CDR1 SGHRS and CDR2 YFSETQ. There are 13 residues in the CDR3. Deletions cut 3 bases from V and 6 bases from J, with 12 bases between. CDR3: CASSSEGGAEAFF. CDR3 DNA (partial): TGCGCCAGCAGCTCCGAGGGGGGGGCTGAA.

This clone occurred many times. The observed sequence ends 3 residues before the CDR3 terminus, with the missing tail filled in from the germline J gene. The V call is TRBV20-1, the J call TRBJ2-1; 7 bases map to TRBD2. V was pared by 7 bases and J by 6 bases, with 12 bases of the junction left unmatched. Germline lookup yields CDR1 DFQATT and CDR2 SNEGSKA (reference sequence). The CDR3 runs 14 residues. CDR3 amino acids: CSVIAGTGSNEQFF. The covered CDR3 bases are TGCAGTGTCATAGCGGGTACAGGCTCCAATGAG.

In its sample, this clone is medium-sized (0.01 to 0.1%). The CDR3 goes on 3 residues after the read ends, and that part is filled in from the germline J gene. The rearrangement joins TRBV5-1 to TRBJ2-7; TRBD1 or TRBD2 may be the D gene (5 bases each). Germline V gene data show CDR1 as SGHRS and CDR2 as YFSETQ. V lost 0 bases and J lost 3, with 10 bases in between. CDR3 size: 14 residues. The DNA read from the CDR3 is TGCGCCAGCAGCTTGGGAGGGGCTGACTACGAG. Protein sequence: CASSLGGADYE. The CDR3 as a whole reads CASSLGGADYEQYF.

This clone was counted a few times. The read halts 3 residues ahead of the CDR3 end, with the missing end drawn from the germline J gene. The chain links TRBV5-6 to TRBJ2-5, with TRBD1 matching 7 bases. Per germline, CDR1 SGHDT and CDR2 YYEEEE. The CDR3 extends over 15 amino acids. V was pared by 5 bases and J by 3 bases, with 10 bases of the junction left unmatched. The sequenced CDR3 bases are TGTGCCAGCAGTCAACTAGGCCAGGGGGAAGAGACC. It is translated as CASSQLGQGEET. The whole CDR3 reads CASSQLGQGEETQYF.

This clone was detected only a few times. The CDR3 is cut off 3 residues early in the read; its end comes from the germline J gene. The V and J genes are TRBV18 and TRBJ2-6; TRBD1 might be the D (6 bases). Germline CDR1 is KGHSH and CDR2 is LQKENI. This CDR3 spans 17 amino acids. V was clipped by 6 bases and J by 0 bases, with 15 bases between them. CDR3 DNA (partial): TGTGCCAGCTCCCCCACTGGGGGCTTCTCTGGGGCCAACGTC. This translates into CASSPTGGFSGANV. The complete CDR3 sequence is CASSPTGGFSGANVLTF.

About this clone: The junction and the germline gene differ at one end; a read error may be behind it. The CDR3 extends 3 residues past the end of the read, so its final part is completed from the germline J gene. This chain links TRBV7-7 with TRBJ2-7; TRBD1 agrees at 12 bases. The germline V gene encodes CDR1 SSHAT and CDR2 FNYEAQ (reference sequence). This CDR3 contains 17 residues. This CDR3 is CASSLGSGTGGGYEQYF. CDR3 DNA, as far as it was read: TGTGCTAGCAGCTTAGGCTCCGGGACAGGGGGCGGCTACGAG.

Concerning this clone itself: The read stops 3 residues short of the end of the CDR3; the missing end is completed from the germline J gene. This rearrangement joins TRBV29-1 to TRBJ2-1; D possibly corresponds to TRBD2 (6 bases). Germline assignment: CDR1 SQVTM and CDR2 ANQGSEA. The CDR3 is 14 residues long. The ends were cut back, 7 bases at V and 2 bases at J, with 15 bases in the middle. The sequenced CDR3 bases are TGCAGCGGGCATCGGGGGTCGGCCTACAATGAG. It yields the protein CSGHRGSAYNE. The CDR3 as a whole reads CSGHRGSAYNEQFF.

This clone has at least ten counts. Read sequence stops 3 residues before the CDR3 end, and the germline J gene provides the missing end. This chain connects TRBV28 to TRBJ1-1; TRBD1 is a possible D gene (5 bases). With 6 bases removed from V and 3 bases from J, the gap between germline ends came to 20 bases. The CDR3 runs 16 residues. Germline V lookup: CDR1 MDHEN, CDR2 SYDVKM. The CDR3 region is CASSFKSRPGDTEAFF. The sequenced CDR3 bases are TGTGCCAGCAGCTTTAAATCTCGCCCGGGGGACACTGAA.

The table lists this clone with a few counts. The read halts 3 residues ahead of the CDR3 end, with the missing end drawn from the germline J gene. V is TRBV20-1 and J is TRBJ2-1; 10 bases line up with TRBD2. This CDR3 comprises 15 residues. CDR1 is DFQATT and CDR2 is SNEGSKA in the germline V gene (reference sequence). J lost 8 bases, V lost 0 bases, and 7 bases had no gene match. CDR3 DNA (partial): TGCAGTGCTAGAGATGGAAGCGGGAGGGCCCATGAG. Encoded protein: CSARDGSGRAHE. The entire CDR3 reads CSARDGSGRAHEQFF.

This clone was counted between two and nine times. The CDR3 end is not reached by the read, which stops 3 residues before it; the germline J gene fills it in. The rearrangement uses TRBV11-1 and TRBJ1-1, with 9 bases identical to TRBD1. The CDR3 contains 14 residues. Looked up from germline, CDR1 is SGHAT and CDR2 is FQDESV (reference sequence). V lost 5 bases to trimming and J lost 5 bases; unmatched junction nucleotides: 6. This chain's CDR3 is CASSRGQGRTEAFF. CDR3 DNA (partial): TGTGCCAGCAGCCGCGGACAGGGGCGGACTGAA.

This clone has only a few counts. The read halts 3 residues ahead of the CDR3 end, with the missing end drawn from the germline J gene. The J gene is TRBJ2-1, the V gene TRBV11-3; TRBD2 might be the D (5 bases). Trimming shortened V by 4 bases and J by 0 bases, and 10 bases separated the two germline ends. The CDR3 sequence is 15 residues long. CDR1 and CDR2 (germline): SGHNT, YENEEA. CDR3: CASSWTFNSYNEQFF. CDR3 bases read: TGTGCCAGCAGCTGGACTTTCAACTCCTACAATGAG. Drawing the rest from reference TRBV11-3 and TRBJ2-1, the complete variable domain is EAGVVQSPRYKIIEKKQPVAFWCNPISGHNTLYWYLQNLGQGPELLIRYENEEAVDDSQLPKDRFSAERLKGVDSTLKIQPAELGDSAVYLCASSWTFNSYNEQFFGPGTRLTVL.

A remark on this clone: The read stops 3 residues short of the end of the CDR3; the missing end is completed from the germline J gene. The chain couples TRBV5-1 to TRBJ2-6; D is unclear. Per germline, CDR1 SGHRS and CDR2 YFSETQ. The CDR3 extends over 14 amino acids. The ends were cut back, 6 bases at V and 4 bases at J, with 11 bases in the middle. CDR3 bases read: TGCGCCAGCAAATCCGTAACAGGGGCCAACGTC. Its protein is CASKSVTGANV. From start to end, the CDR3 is CASKSVTGANVLTF.

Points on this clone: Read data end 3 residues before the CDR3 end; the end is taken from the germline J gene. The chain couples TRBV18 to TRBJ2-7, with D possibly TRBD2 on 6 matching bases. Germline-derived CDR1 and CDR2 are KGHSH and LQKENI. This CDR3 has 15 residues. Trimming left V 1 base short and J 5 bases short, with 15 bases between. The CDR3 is CASSPLADTPHEQYF. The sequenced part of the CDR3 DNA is TGTGCCAGCTCACCACTAGCGGATACCCCTCACGAG.

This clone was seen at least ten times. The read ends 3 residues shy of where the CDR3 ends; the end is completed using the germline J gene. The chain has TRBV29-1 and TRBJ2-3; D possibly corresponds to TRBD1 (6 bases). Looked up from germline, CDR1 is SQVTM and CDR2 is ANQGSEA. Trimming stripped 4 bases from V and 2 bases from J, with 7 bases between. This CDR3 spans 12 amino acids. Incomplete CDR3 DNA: TGCAGCGTTGGACAGGACACAGATACG. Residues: CSVGQDTDT. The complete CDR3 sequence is CSVGQDTDTQYF.

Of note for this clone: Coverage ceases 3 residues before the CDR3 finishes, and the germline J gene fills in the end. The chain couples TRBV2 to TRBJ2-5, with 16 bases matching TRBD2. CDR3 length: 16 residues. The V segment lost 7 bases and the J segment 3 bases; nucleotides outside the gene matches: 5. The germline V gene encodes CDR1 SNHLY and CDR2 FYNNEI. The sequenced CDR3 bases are TGTGCCAGCACCCTGGGACTAGCGGGAGGGAAAGAGACC. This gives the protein CASTLGLAGGKET. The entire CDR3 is CASTLGLAGGKETQYF.

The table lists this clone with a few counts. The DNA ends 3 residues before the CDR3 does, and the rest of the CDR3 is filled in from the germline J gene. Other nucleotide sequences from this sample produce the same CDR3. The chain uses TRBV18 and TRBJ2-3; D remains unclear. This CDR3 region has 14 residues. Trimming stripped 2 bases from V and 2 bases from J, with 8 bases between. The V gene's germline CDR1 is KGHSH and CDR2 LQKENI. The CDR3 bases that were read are TGTGCCAGCTCACCAGGGTTAGCCACAGATACG. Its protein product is CASSPGLATDT. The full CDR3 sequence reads CASSPGLATDTQYF.

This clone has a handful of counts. The CDR3 DNA, read in part, is TGCAGCGTTGGCTTGACAGAAGAGACC. Protein: CSVGLTEET. The whole CDR3 protein is CSVGLTEETQYF. The gene calls are TRBV29-1 and TRBJ2-5; tentative D call: TRBD1 (5 bases). The read ends 3 residues before the CDR3 terminus; that terminus is restored from the germline J gene. This CDR3 has 12 residues. Deletions cut 4 bases from V and 3 bases from J, with 9 bases between. Germline V lookup: CDR1 SQVTM, CDR2 ANQGSEA.

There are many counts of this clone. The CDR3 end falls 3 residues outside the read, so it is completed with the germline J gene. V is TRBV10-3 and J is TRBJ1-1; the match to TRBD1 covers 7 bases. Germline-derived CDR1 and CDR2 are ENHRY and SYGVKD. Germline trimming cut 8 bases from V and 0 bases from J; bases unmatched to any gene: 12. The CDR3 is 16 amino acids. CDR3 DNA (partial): TGTGCCATCCGCAAGTCGGGACAGAGGATGAACACTGAA. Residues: CAIRKSGQRMNTE. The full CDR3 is CAIRKSGQRMNTEAFF.

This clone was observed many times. The CDR3 sequence is CASSLPGTGYEQYF. Incomplete CDR3 DNA: TGTGCCAGCAGCCTACCCGGGACAGGGTACGAG. The V and J genes are TRBV13 and TRBJ2-7, with 9 bases aligning to TRBD1. Read coverage stops 3 residues before the CDR3 terminus; the germline J gene supplies the remainder. Looked up from germline, CDR1 is PRHDT and CDR2 is FYEKMQ (reference sequence). CDR3 length: 14 amino acids. Trimming cost V 5 bases and J 4 bases; bases outside gene matches: 6. Full variable domain (rest looked up from reference TRBV13 and TRBJ2-7): AAGVIQSPRHLIKEKRETATLKCYPIPRHDTVYWYQQGPGQDPQFLISFYEKMQSDKGSIPDRFSAQQFSDYHSELNMSSLELGDSALYFCASSLPGTGYEQYFGPGTRLTVT.

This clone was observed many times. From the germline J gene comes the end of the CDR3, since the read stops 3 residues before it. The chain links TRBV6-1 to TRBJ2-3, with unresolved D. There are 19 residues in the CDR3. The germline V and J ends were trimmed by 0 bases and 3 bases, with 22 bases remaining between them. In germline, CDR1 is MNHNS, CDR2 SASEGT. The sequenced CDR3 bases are TGTGCCAGCAGTGAAGCGCTTGGTTTTCGGGTTGGCAAGACAGATACG. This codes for CASSEALGFRVGKTDT. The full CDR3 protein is CASSEALGFRVGKTDTQYF.

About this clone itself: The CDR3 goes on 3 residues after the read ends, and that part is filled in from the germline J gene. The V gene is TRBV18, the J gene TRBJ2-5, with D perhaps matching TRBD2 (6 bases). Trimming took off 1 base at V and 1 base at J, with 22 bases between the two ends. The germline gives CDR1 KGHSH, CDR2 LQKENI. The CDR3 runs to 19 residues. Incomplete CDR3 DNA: TGTGCCAGCTCACCACAGCGGGTTTTAGGCCCGATGCTCCAAGAGACC. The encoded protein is CASSPQRVLGPMLQET. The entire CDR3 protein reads CASSPQRVLGPMLQETQYF.

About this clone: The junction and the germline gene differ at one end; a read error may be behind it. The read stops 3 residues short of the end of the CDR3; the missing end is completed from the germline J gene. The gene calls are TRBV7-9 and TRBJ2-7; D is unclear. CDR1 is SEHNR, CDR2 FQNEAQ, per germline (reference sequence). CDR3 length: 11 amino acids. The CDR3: CSSSHSYEQYF. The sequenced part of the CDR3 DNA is TGTTCCAGCAGCCATTCCTACGAG.

The CDR3 is CASSIDHSGNANGYTF. Partial CDR3 DNA: TGTGCCAGTAGTATAGATCATTCGGGGAATGCAAATGGC. The chain recombines TRBV19 with TRBJ1-2, with unresolved D. The read stops 3 residues short of the end of the CDR3; the missing end is completed from the germline J gene. CDR3 size: 16 residues. The germline V gene encodes CDR1 LNHDA and CDR2 SQIVND (reference sequence). V lost 0 bases and J 6 bases, leaving 17 bases between the germline ends.

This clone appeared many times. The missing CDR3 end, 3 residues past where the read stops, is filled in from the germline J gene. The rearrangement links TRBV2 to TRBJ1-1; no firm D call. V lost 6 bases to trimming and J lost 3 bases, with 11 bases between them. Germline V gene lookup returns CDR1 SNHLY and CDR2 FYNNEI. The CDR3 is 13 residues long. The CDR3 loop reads CASSVDKDTEAFF. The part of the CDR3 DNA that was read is TGTGCCAGCAGCGTAGACAAGGACACTGAA. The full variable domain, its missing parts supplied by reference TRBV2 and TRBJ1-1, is EPEVTQTPSHQVTQMGQEVILRCVPISNHLYFYWYRQILGQKVEFLVSFYNNEISEKSEIFDDQFSVERPDGSNFTLKIRSTKLEDSAMYFCASSVDKDTEAFFGQGTRLTVV.

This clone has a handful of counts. The CDR3 loop is CASSVSRDIAYEQYF. Incomplete CDR3 DNA: TGTGCCAGCAGTGTAAGCAGGGACATTGCCTACGAG. This chain connects TRBV6-1 to TRBJ2-7; tentative D call: TRBD1 (6 bases). The read halts 3 residues ahead of the CDR3 end, with the missing end drawn from the germline J gene. Trimming removed 4 bases at V and 2 bases at J, with 15 bases between. CDR3 size: 15 residues. The V gene's germline CDR1 is MNHNS and CDR2 SASEGT.

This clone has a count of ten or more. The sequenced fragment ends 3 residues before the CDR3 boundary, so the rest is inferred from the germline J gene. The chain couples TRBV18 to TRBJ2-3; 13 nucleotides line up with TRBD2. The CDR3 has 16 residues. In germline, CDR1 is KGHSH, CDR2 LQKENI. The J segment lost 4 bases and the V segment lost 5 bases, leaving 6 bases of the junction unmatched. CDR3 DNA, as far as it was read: TGTGCCAGCTCAACTAGCGGGAGGGCCGCGGCAGATACG. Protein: CASSTSGRAAADT. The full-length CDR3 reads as CASSTSGRAAADTQYF.

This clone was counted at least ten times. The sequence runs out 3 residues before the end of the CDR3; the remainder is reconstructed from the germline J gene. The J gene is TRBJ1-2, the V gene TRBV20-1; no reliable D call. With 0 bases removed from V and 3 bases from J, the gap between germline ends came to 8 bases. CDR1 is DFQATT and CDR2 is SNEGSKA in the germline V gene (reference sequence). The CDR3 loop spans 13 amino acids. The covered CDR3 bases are TGCAGTGCTAGAGATTTTAGCGACTATGGC. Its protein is CSARDFSDYG. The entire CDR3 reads CSARDFSDYGYTF.

The CDR3 here is CASSIWSAGGPNEQFF. The CDR3 bases that were read are TGTGCCAGTAGTATTTGGTCTGCGGGAGGGCCGAATGAG. This chain connects TRBV19 to TRBJ2-1; 9 bases align to TRBD2. The read falls 3 residues short of the CDR3 end, and the missing part is taken from the germline J gene. This CDR3 is built from 16 residues. V lost 3 bases and J lost 7; bases outside the gene matches: 10. Per the germline V gene, CDR1 is LNHDA and CDR2 is SQIVND (reference sequence).

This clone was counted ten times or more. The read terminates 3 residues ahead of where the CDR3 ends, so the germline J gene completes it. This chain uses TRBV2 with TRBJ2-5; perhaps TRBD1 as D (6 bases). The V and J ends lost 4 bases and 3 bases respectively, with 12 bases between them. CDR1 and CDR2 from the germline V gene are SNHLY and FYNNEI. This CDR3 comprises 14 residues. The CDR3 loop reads CASSGNRAKETQYF. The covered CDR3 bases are TGTGCCAGCAGTGGTAACAGGGCAAAAGAGACC.